The subject of this entry is one TCR beta chain. V was pared by 7 bases and J by 5 bases, with 11 bases of the junction left unmatched. The CDR3 is 15 amino acids. Looked up from germline, CDR1 is LNHDA and CDR2 is SQIVND (reference sequence). Clones were read by immunoSEQ multiplex PCR, and TCRdb kept only the in-frame ones, dropping some. There are some 95,000 clones in the sample; about 85% occur only once, and 3.5% to 5.5% lies in the top ten. This sample is part of a study of blood T cell repertoires in COVID-19. This rearrangement joins TRBV19 to TRBJ1-5, with 7 bases identical to TRBD1. This clonotype was sampled from a man between 65 and 79 years old with acute or convalescent COVID-19. The material sequenced was peripheral blood. CDR3: CASIPRQGLYQPQHF. DNA for the CDR3: TGTGCCAGTATCCCACGACAGGGCCTGTATCAGCCCCAGCATTTT.